The entry below describes one T cell receptor beta chain. The germline gives CDR1 SNHLY, CDR2 FYNNEI. Trimming removed 11 bases at V and 2 bases at J, with 15 bases between. CDR3 length: 13 amino acids. This record belongs to a study of early stage breast cancer tumors. Blood replicates held 0.5 ug DNA, tumor or normal breast approximately 1.5 ug, two each. Clones were sequenced by immunoSEQ multiplex PCR, and TCRdb holds only the in-frame ones, with some missing. The data show some 41,000 clones, with about 78% seen just once and around 7.2% held by the top ten. The sequenced sample was blood. The TCR was taken from a person in their fifties with breast cancer. This chain connects TRBV2 to TRBJ2-5; D is possibly TRBD2 (6 bases). The CDR3 is CADRGGEQETQYF. CDR3 nucleotide sequence: TGTGCCGACCGCGGAGGGGAGCAAGAGACCCAGTACTTC.